The 32 T cell receptor beta chains below come from one sample, sequenced in a study of CXCR3-negative and CXCR3-positive naive CD8 T cells. 5' RACE that incorporated UMI labels was used to prepare the TRB cDNA libraries. Reprocessing the 5' RACE reads, TCRdb reports a single entry for every CDR3 protein and omits DNA. Its listing shows about 56,000 distinct CDR3 sequences. The sequenced sample consisted of memory CD8+ T cells from blood. The source of these receptors is a human donor in good health. Some clones in this sample may be carry-over from other donors' samples.

The rearrangement joins TRBV29-1 to TRBJ2-1. The CDR3 is made up of 16 amino acids. The germline gives CDR1 SQVTM, CDR2 ANQGSEA. CDR3 sequence: CSVWVAGLMSYNEQFF.

This chain joins TRBV20-1 and TRBJ2-7; the TCRdb D gene call, TRBD2, has no DNA to confirm it. From germline, CDR1 is DFQATT and CDR2 SNEGSKA (reference sequence). This CDR3 has 16 amino acids. This CDR3 reads CSASGSQLLRSYEQYF.

The rearrangement joins TRBV29-1 to TRBJ2-3; as DNA is missing, the TRBD1 call by TCRdb cannot be tested. Germline V gives CDR1 SQVTM, CDR2 ANQGSEA. The CDR3 is made up of 13 amino acids. This CDR3 is CSVGPDNTDTQYF.

V is TRBV11-2 and J is TRBJ2-3. Per germline, CDR1 SGHAT and CDR2 FQNNGV. The CDR3 is 16 amino acids. This CDR3 reads CASSPTPTSFTDTQYF.

J is TRBJ2-7 and V is TRBV4-2; TCRdb lists TRBD1, though no DNA is available to test this call. The CDR3 contains 16 residues. Germline CDR1 reads LGHNA; CDR2 reads YNFKEQ. CDR3 in amino acids: CASSQDEGTGAYEQYF.

The chain joins TRBV2 to TRBJ1-5. CDR3 length: 13 amino acids. The germline V gene encodes CDR1 SNHLY and CDR2 FYNNEI. The CDR3 loop is CASAVTTNQPQHF.

The rearrangement joins TRBV4-1 to TRBJ1-1. From germline, CDR1 is MGHRA and CDR2 YSYEKL. The CDR3 consists of 15 residues. CDR3 residues: CASSQRQPTNTEAFF.

V and J are TRBV28 and TRBJ1-1; TCRdb's D gene call, TRBD1, goes unchecked for lack of DNA. The CDR3 runs 12 residues. In germline, CDR1 is MDHEN, CDR2 SYDVKM. The CDR3 spells CASATSDRKAFF.

This clonotype is deemed medium-sized (0.01 to 0.1%) by its frequency. This chain joins TRBV10-2 and TRBJ1-3; absent DNA, TCRdb's TRBD1 call cannot be checked. This CDR3 has 15 amino acids. Germline V gives CDR1 WSHSY, CDR2 SAAADI. The CDR3: CASSESEDSGNTIYF.

The chain combines TRBV7-2 with TRBJ2-7; checking the TCRdb D call of TRBD2 is not possible without DNA. The germline V gene has CDR1 SGHTA and CDR2 FQGNSA. This CDR3 region has 18 residues. This chain's CDR3 is CASSDVEKLAGSSYEQYF.

CDR3 amino acids: CSVTGTESSYEQYF. The J gene is TRBJ2-7, the V gene TRBV29-1; TCRdb returns TRBD1, unconfirmable since there is no DNA. Germline V gives CDR1 SQVTM, CDR2 ANQGSEA. There are 14 residues in the CDR3.

The rearrangement uses TRBV5-1 and TRBJ2-7; TCRdb returns TRBD1, unconfirmable since there is no DNA. The CDR3 is made up of 16 amino acids. Germline V gives CDR1 SGHRS, CDR2 YFSETQ. CDR3 in amino acids: CASSVTGTAVSYEQYF.

This sequence joins TRBV6-5 and TRBJ2-5; TCRdb lists TRBD1, though no DNA is available to test this call. CDR1 and CDR2 from the germline V gene are MNHEY and SVGAGI. The CDR3 runs to 13 residues. The CDR3: CASSGTWGRTQYF.

The chain employs TRBV28 and TRBJ2-2; lacking DNA, the TRBD1 call made by TCRdb goes unchecked. Per germline, CDR1 MDHEN and CDR2 SYDVKM. The CDR3 is 15 amino acids. CDR3: CASSLGGMDTGELFF.

The chain links TRBV7-2 to TRBJ2-1; no DNA is available, so the TRBD2 call from TCRdb remains unchecked. From germline, CDR1 is SGHTA and CDR2 FQGNSA. The CDR3 runs 15 residues. The CDR3 loop reads CASSQGLAGYNEQFF. The whole variable domain, remainder taken from reference TRBV7-2 and TRBJ2-1, is GAGVSQSPSNKVTEKGKDVELRCDPISGHTALYWYRQSLGQGLEFLIYFQGNSAPDKSGLPSDRFSAERTGGSVSTLTIQRTQQEDSAVYLCASSQGLAGYNEQFFGPGTRLTVL.

The genes are TRBV12-3 or TRBV12-4 and TRBJ2-1; absent DNA, TCRdb's TRBD1 call cannot be checked. This CDR3 is built from 16 residues. CDR3 loop: CASSLWSGTGLHEQFF.

The chain combines TRBV6-5 with TRBJ2-7; the TCRdb D gene call, TRBD2, has no DNA to confirm it. Germline V gene lookup returns CDR1 MNHEY and CDR2 SVGAGI. The CDR3 covers 18 residues. CDR3 amino acids: CASSYSSGGPWEVYEQYF.

V is TRBV25-1 and J is TRBJ2-7. The CDR3 is 15 amino acids. The germline gives CDR1 MGHDK, CDR2 SYGVNS. CDR3 protein: CASSEYGGRFDEQYF.

The chain combines TRBV29-1 with TRBJ2-7; TCRdb returns TRBD1, unconfirmable since there is no DNA. Germline values: CDR1 SQVTM, CDR2 ANQGSEA. The CDR3 extends over 18 amino acids. CDR3: CSVVVESIGQGNGYEQYF.

The V call is TRBV7-2, the J call TRBJ2-7; TCRdb proposes TRBD1, but this gene call is untestable without DNA. CDR1 is SGHTA and CDR2 is FQGNSA in the germline V gene. The CDR3 totals 14 residues. CDR3 protein: CASRKQAWGYEQYF.

V usage is TRBV6-4 and J usage is TRBJ2-1; TCRdb designates TRBD2, a call that cannot be tested without DNA. Germline loops: CDR1 MRHNA, CDR2 SNTAGT. The CDR3 extends over 14 amino acids. CDR3 loop: CASSEAGGLNEQFF.

The gene calls are TRBV29-1 and TRBJ2-2; TCRdb lists TRBD1, though no DNA is available to test this call. In germline, CDR1 is SQVTM, CDR2 ANQGSEA. The CDR3 is 15 residues long. Here the CDR3 reads CSVEWTVGKTGELFF.

The gene calls are TRBV4-2 and TRBJ2-2. The CDR3 runs 12 residues. Germline values: CDR1 LGHNA, CDR2 YNFKEQ. The CDR3 loop reads CASSFIAGELFF.

The V gene is TRBV7-2, the J gene TRBJ2-6. The germline CDR1 and CDR2 sequences are SGHTA and FQGNSA. The CDR3 runs to 14 residues. This CDR3 reads CASSTSGGANVLTF.

The chain recombines TRBV7-3 with TRBJ2-2; the D call from TCRdb, TRBD2, cannot be confirmed without DNA. The CDR3 contains 16 residues. Germline CDR1 and CDR2: SGHTA and FQGTGA. The CDR3 protein is CASTYPEGSMAGELFF.

The chain employs TRBV21-1 and TRBJ2-7; without DNA, the TCRdb call of TRBD1 cannot be checked. TRBV21-1 is listed as a pseudogene. This CDR3 region has 16 residues. The CDR3 sequence is CASSKAGGQITDEQYF.

V usage is TRBV27 and J usage is TRBJ2-7; TCRdb reports TRBD2, a call that lacks DNA to check it against. Per the germline V gene, CDR1 is MNHEY and CDR2 is SMNVEV (reference sequence). The CDR3 has 14 residues. CDR3 region: CASSLGTSGVEQYF.

V is TRBV7-9 and J is TRBJ2-7. The CDR3 is 11 amino acids. Germline V gene data show CDR1 as SEHNR and CDR2 as FQNEAQ (reference sequence). The CDR3 protein is CASGWEYEQYF.

The gene calls are TRBV5-6 and TRBJ2-1; TCRdb names TRBD1, which stays unverified in the absence of DNA. Per the germline V gene, CDR1 is SGHDT and CDR2 is YYEEEE. This CDR3 region has 15 residues. CDR3 in amino acids: CASSPRGISYNEQFF. The full variable domain, in which reference TRBV5-6 and TRBJ2-1 provide the parts outside the CDR3, is DAGVTQSPTHLIKTRGQQVTLRCSPKSGHDTVSWYQQALGQGPQFIFQYYEEEERQRGNFPDRFSGHQFPNYSSELNVNALLLGDSALYLCASSPRGISYNEQFFGPGTRLTVL.

The rearrangement links TRBV28 to TRBJ2-5. CDR1 and CDR2 from the germline V gene are MDHEN and SYDVKM. The CDR3 is made up of 13 amino acids. The CDR3 reads CASSQVVQETQYF.

V gene TRBV4-3 combines with J gene TRBJ2-7; TCRdb gives TRBD2 as the D gene, but with no DNA this cannot be confirmed. This CDR3 is 16 amino acids long. The V gene's germline CDR1 is LGHNA and CDR2 YSLEER. CDR3 protein: CASSVRLAGSSYEQYF.

CDR3 loop: CSVETGGTDEQYF. The chain is built from TRBV29-1 and TRBJ2-7; no DNA is available, so the TRBD1 call from TCRdb remains unchecked. Germline assignment: CDR1 SQVTM and CDR2 ANQGSEA. The CDR3 sequence is 13 residues long.